This T cell receptor (beta chain) was retrieved from a study of blood T cell repertoires in COVID-19. Study-level information: Both acute and convalescent COVID-19 samples were obtained from the United States, Italy and Spain. Nucleic acid was either cDNA or gDNA, and it came from T cells, B-cell-depleted T cells, or PBMCs.

Profiling relied on immunoSEQ multiplex PCR, and the TCRdb table lists in-frame clones only, not all of them. The sample carries 150,000 to 200,000 clones, 86% recorded once. This CDR3 comprises 16 residues. V dropped 3 bases and J dropped 1; count of bases not matched to a gene: 7. Per germline, CDR1 SGDLS and CDR2 YYNGEE. This TCR derives from a man aged 55 to 70 with acute or convalescent COVID-19. The specimen was peripheral blood. This chain uses TRBV9 with TRBJ2-3; 8 nucleotides align to TRBD2. The CDR3 is CASSGISGSGTDTQYF. As DNA, the CDR3 is TGTGCCAGCAGCGGAATAAGCGGGAGCGGCACAGATACGCAGTATTTT.